These 8 T cell receptor beta chains were all obtained from the same sample, sequenced in a study of cytomegalovirus exposure and HLA in healthy donors. 13 Jbeta primers and 60 Vbeta primers were used for the PCR. Libraries were prepared by immunoSEQ multiplex PCR; TCRdb keeps only in-frame clonotypes and omits some of them. The sample records 60,000 to 70,000 clones, roughly 80% being singletons. Material for sequencing was PBMCs. The source of these receptors is a woman aged 30 to 39 in good health and CMV-seronegative.

J is TRBJ1-2 and V is TRBV25-1; D not resolved. The germline V gene has CDR1 MGHDK and CDR2 SYGVNS. V was trimmed by 4 bases and J by 4 bases, leaving 10 bases between them. The CDR3 length is 13 residues. CDR3 loop: CASSVLPGYGYTF. The CDR3 DNA follows: TGTGCCAGCAGTGTCCTTCCCGGCTATGGCTACACCTTC.

This clone has more than one count but fewer than ten. In DNA, the CDR3 is TGTGCCAGCAGCGGAGGGGGCAGGTCCTACGAGCAGTACGTC. Protein: CASSGGGRSYEQYV. The chain has TRBV7-9 and TRBJ2-7; perhaps TRBD1 as D (7 bases). The V gene lost 5 bases and the J gene lost 1 base, with 12 bases spanning the gap. Looked up from germline, CDR1 is SEHNR and CDR2 is FQNEAQ (reference sequence). This CDR3 is built from 14 residues.

In nucleotides, the CDR3 is TGTGCCAGCAGCTTAGCCCTGGACAGAGGAGGCGAAGAGACCCAGTACTTC. This translates into CASSLALDRGGEETQYF. The chain combines TRBV7-8 with TRBJ2-5, with TRBD1 as a possible D gene (6 bases). CDR1 and CDR2 from the germline V gene are SGHVS and FQNEAQ. V shed 0 bases and J shed 3 bases, with 17 bases lying between them. The CDR3 sequence is 17 residues long.

This chain links TRBV7-2 with TRBJ2-7; D possibly corresponds to TRBD1 (5 bases). In germline, CDR1 is SGHTA, CDR2 FQGNSA. V gave up 5 bases and J gave up 3 bases, with 14 bases separating them. This CDR3 has 14 residues. The CDR3 sequence: CASSPQGRGYEQYV. In nucleotides, the CDR3 is TGTGCCAGCAGCCCCCAAGGAAGGGGCTACGAGCAGTACGTC.

J is TRBJ1-3 and V is TRBV7-2, with a possible D match to TRBD1 (6 bases). CDR1 is SGHTA, CDR2 FQGNSA, per germline. There are 14 residues in the CDR3. The ends were cut back, 4 bases at V and 4 bases at J, with 11 bases in the middle. The CDR3 protein is CASSSRDTGNTIYF. Written as DNA, the CDR3 is TGTGCCAGCAGCTCCCGGGACACAGGAAACACCATATATTTT.

V gene TRBV13 combines with J gene TRBJ2-1, with 8 bases aligning to TRBD2. V lost 5 bases to trimming and J lost 0 bases; unmatched junction nucleotides: 3. CDR1 and CDR2 from the germline V gene are PRHDT and FYEKMQ (reference sequence). The CDR3 sequence is 15 residues long. CDR3 residues: CASSRGGSSYNEQFF. In DNA form, the CDR3 reads TGTGCCAGCAGCCGCGGGGGGAGCTCCTACAATGAGCAGTTCTTC.

The chain has TRBV9 and TRBJ2-3; 7 bases line up with TRBD1. From germline, CDR1 is SGDLS and CDR2 YYNGEE. V dropped 3 bases and J dropped 2; count of bases not matched to a gene: 6. The CDR3 is 15 residues long. CDR3 residues: CASSAGTAYTDTQYF. CDR3 in DNA: TGTGCCAGCAGCGCCGGGACAGCCTACACAGATACGCAGTATTTT.

The chain recombines TRBV4-3 with TRBJ2-3, with 9 bases fitting TRBD2. This CDR3 comprises 17 residues. CDR1 and CDR2 (germline): LGHNA, YSLEER. The trim removed 0 bases at V and 4 bases at J, leaving 8 bases unmatched. The CDR3 region has the DNA TGCGCCAGCAGCCAAGATTCTGCGGGAGGGCCCGCAGATACGCAGTATTTT. It specifies CASSQDSAGGPADTQYF.